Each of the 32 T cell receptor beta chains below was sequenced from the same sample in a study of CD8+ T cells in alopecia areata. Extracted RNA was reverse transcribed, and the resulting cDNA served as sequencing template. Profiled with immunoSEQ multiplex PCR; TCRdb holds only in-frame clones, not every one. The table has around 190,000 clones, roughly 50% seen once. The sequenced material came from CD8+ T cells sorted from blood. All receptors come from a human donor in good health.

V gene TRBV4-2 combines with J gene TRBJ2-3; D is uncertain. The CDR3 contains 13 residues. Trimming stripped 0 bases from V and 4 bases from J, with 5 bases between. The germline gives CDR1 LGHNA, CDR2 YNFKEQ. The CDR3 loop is CASSQEDADTQYF. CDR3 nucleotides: TGTGCCAGCAGCCAAGAGGATGCAGATACGCAGTATTTT.

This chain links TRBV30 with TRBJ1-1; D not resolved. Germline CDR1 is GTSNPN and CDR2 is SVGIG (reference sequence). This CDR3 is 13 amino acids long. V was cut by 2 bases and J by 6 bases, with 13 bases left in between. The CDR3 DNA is TGTGCCTGGAGTCGATACGCCGTTCCTGAAGCTTTCTTT. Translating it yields CAWSRYAVPEAFF.

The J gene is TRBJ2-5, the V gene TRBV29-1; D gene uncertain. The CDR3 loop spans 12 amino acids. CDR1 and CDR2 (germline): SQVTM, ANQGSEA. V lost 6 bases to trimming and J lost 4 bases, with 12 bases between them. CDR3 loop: CSVLDKRETQYF. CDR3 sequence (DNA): TGCAGCGTCCTGGATAAGCGAGAGACCCAGTACTTC. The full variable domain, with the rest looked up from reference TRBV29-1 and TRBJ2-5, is SAVISQKPSRDICQRGTSLTIQCQVDSQVTMMFWYRQQPGQSLTLIATANQGSEATYESGFVIDKFPISRPNLTFSTLTVSNMSPEDSSIYLCSVLDKRETQYFGPGTRLLVL.

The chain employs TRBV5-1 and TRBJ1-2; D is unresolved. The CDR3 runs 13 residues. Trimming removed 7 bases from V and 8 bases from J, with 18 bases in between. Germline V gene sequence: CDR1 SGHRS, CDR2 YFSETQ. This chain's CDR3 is CASRDRQVEGYTF. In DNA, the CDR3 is TGCGCCAGCCGAGACCGCCAGGTGGAGGGCTACACCTTC.

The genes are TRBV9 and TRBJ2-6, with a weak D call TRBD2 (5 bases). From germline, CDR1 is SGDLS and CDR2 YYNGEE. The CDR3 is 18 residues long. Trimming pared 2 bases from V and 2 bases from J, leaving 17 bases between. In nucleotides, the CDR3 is TGTGCCAGCAGCGTCCCCCGACATACCGGGGCTGGGGCCAACGTCCTGACTTTC. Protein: CASSVPRHTGAGANVLTF.

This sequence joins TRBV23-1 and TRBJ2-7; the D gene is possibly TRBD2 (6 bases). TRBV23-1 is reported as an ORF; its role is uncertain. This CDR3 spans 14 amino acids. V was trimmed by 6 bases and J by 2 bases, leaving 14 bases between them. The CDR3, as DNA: TGCGCCAGCAGCCCGGGGGACCTCACCTACGAGCAGTACTTC. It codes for CASSPGDLTYEQYF.

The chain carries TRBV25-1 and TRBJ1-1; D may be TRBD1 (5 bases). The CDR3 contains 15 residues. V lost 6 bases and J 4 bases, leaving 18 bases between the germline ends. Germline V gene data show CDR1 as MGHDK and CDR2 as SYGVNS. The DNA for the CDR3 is TGTGCCAGCAGCCGACCTGGGTGGGGCGGCACTGAAGCTTTCTTT. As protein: CASSRPGWGGTEAFF. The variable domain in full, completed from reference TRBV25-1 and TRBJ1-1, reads EADIYQTPRYLVIGTGKKITLECSQTMGHDKMYWYQQDPGMELHLIHYSYGVNSTEKGDLSSESTVSRIRTEHFPLTLESARPSHTSQYLCASSRPGWGGTEAFFGQGTRLTVV.

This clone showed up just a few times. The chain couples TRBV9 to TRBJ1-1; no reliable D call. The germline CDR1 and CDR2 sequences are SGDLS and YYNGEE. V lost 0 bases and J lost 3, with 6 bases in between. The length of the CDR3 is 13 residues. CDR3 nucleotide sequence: TGTGCCAGCAGCGTAGCCCCGTACACTGAAGCTTTCTTT. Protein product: CASSVAPYTEAFF.

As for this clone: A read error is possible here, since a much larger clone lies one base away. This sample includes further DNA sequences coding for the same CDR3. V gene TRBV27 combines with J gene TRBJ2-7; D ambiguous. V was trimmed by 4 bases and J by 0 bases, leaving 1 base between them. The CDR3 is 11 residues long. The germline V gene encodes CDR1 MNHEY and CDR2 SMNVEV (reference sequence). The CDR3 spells CASSSSYEQYF. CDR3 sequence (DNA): TGTGCCAGCAGTTCCTCCTACGAGCAGTACTTC.

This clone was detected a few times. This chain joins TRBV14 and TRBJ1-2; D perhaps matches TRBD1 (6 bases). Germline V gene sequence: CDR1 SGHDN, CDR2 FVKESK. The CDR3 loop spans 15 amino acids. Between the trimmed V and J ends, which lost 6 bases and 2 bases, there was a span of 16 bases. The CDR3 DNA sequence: TGTGCCAGCAGTAGGACAGATCTTTTAAACTATGGCTACACCTTC. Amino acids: CASSRTDLLNYGYTF.

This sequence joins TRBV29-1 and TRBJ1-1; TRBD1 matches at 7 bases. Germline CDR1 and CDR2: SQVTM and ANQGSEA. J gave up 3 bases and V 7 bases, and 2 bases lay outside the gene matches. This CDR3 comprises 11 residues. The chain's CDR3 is CSGDRDTEAFF. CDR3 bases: TGCAGCGGGGACAGAGACACTGAAGCTTTCTTT. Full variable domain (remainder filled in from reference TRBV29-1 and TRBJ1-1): SAVISQKPSRDICQRGTSLTIQCQVDSQVTMMFWYRQQPGQSLTLIATANQGSEATYESGFVIDKFPISRPNLTFSTLTVSNMSPEDSSIYLCSGDRDTEAFFGQGTRLTVV.

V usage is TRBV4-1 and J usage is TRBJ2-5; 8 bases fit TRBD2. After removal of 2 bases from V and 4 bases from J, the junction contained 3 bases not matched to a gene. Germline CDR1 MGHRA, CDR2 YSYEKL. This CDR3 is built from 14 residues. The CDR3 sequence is CASSQSTSGETQYF. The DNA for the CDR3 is TGCGCCAGCAGCCAATCTACTAGCGGAGAGACCCAGTACTTC.

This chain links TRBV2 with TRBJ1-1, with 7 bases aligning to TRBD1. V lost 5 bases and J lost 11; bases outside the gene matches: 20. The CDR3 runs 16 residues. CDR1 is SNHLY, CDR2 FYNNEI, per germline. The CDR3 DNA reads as TGTGCCAGCAGTCATATTAGGGACAGAAACGATCCAGGGGCTTTCTTT. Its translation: CASSHIRDRNDPGAFF.

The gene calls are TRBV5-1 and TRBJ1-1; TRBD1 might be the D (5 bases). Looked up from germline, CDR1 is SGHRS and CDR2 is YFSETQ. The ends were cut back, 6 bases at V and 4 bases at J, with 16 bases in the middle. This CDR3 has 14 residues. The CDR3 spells CASTPEDQGTEAFF. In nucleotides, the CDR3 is TGCGCCAGCACGCCGGAGGATCAGGGCACTGAAGCTTTCTTT.

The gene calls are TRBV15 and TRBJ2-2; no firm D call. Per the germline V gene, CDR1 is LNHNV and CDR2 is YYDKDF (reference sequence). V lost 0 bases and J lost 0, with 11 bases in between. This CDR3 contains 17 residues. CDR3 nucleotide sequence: TGTGCCACCAGCAGAGAAAGGCGTGTCGCGAACACCGGGGAGCTGTTTTTT. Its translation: CATSRERRVANTGELFF.

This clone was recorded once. The CDR3 loop is CASSGVATSVYEQYF. In DNA, the CDR3 is TGTGCCAGCAGCGGGGTGGCGACCTCAGTCTACGAGCAGTACTTC. This rearrangement joins TRBV6-1 to TRBJ2-7, with a tentative D call TRBD2 (5 bases). The CDR3 runs 15 residues. Germline lookup yields CDR1 MNHNS and CDR2 SASEGT. V shed 6 bases and J shed 3 bases, with 18 bases lying between them.

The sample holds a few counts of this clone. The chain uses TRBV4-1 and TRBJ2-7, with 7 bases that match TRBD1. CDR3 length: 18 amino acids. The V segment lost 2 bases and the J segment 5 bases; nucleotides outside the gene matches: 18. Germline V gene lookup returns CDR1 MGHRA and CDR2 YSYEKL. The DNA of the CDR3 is TGCGCCAGCAGCCAATCTCCGCACAACCGGGACAGTCTCAACGAGCAGTACTTC. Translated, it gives CASSQSPHNRDSLNEQYF.

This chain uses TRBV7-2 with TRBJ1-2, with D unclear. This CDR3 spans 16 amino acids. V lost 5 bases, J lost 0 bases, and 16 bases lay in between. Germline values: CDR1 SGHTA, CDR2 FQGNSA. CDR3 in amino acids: CASSPSISKTNYGYTF. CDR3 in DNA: TGTGCCAGCAGCCCCTCAATCAGCAAAACTAACTATGGCTACACCTTC.

DNA of the CDR3: TGCGCCAGCAGCCAAGAAACTAGCGGGAAGATGTATGAGCAGTTCTTC. The encoded protein is CASSQETSGKMYEQFF. The rearrangement uses TRBV4-1 and TRBJ2-1; 10 positions agree with TRBD2. J lost 8 bases, V lost 0 bases, and 7 bases had no gene match. This CDR3 comprises 16 residues. Germline assignment: CDR1 MGHRA and CDR2 YSYEKL.

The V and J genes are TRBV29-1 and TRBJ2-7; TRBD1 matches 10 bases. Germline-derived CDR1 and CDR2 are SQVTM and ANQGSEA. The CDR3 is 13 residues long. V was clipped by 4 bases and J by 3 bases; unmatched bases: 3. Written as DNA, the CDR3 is TGCAGCGTTGTGGGACAGGGGTACTACGAGCAGTACTTC. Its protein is CSVVGQGYYEQYF.

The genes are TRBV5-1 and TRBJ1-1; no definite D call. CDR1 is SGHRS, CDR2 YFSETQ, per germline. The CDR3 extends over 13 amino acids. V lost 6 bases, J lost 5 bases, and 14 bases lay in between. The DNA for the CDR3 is TGCGCCAGCACTGACGCTGTAGGGACTGAAGCTTTCTTT. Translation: CASTDAVGTEAFF. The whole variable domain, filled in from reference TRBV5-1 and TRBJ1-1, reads KAGVTQTPRYLIKTRGQQVTLSCSPISGHRSVSWYQQTPGQGLQFLFEYFSETQRNKGNFPGRFSGRQFSNSRSEMNVSTLELGDSALYLCASTDAVGTEAFFGQGTRLTVV.

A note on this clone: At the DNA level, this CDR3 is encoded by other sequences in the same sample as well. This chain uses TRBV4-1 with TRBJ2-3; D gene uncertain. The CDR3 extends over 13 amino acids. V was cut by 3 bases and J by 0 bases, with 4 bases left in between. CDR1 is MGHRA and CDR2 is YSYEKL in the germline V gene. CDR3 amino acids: CASSQGSTDTQYF. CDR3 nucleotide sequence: TGCGCCAGCAGCCAGGGGAGCACAGATACGCAGTATTTT.

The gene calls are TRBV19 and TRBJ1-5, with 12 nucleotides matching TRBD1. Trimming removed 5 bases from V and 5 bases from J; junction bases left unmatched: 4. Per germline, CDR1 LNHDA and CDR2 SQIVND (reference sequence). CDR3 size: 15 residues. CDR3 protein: CASSVGTGGYQPQHF. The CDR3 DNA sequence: TGTGCCAGTAGTGTGGGGACAGGGGGCTATCAGCCCCAGCATTTT.

The CDR3 spells CASRRGTGYDGYTF. CDR3 nucleotide sequence: TGTGCCAGCAGGCGCGGGACAGGGTACGATGGCTACACCTTC. The genes are TRBV27 and TRBJ1-2; TRBD1 aligns across 9 bases. CDR1 is MNHEY, CDR2 SMNVEV, per germline (reference sequence). This CDR3 contains 14 residues. The V and J ends lost 6 bases and 6 bases, in that order; junction bases with no gene match: 8.

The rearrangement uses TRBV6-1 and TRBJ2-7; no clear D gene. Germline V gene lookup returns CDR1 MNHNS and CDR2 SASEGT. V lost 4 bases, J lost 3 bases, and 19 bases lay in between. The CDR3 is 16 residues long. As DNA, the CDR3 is TGTGCCAGCAGTGCCGGTGATCTGGTGACATACTACGAGCAGTACTTC. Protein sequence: CASSAGDLVTYYEQYF.

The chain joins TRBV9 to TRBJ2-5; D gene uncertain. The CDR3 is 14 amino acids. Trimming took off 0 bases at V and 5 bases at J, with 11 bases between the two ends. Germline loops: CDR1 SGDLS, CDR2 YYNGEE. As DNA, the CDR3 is TGTGCCAGCAGCGTAGCCTCCTTCCCCGAGACCCAGTACTTC. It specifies CASSVASFPETQYF. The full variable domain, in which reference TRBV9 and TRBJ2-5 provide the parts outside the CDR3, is DSGVTQTPKHLITATGQRVTLRCSPRSGDLSVYWYQQSLDQGLQFLIQYYNGEERAKGNILERFSAQQFPDLHSELNLSSLELGDSALYFCASSVASFPETQYFGPGTRLLVL.

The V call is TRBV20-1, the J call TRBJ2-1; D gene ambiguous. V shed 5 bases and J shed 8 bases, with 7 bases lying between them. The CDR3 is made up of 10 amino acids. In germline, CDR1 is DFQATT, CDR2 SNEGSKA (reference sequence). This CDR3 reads CSAGDYEQFF. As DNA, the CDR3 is TGCAGTGCTGGCGATTATGAGCAGTTCTTC.

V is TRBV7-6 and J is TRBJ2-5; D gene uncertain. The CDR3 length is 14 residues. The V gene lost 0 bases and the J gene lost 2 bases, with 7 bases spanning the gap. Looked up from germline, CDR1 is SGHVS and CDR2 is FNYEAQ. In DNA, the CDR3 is TGTGCCAGCAGCTTAGCGGGCAGTCAAGAGACCCAGTACTTC. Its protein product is CASSLAGSQETQYF.

The CDR3 nucleotides read TGTGCCAGCAGCTCCGGACGAAGCTCCTATAATTCACCCCTCCACTTT. Translating gives CASSSGRSSYNSPLHF. The gene calls are TRBV7-9 and TRBJ1-6; no reliable D call. The germline gives CDR1 SEHNR, CDR2 FQNEAQ (reference sequence). The CDR3 runs to 16 residues. V was cut by 4 bases and J by 0 bases, with 10 bases left in between.

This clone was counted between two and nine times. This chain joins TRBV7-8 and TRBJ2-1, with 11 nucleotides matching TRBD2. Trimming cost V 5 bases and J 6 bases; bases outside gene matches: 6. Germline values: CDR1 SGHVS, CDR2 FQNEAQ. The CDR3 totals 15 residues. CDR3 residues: CASSATSGGGNEQFF. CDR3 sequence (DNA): TGTGCCAGCAGCGCTACTAGCGGGGGAGGCAATGAGCAGTTCTTC.

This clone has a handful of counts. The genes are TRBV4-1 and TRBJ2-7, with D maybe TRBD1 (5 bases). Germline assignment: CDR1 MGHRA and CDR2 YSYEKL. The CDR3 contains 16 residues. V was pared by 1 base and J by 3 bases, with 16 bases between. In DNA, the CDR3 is TGCGCCAGCAGCCAAGTCCTGGGCAGGGAATTCTACGAGCAGTACTTC. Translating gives CASSQVLGREFYEQYF.

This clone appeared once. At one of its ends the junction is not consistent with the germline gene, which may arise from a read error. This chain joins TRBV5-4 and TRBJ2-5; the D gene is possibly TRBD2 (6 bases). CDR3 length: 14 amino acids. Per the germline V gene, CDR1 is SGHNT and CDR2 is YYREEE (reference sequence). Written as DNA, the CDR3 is TGTGCCAGCAGTTTGGACCAGGGAGGTGAGACCCAGTACTTC. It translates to CASSLDQGGETQYF.